Shown below are 20 T cell receptor beta chains from a single sample sequenced in a study of control samples from healthy donors and cancer patients. Sequencing used immunoSEQ multiplex PCR; TCRdb keeps in-frame clones, though not all of them. This sample has 80,000 to 100,000 clones, with roughly 88% found just once. Sequences were obtained from blood. The receptors derive from a man aged 25-45 years in good health.

The chain employs TRBV30 and TRBJ1-2; unclear D gene. Germline V gives CDR1 GTSNPN, CDR2 SVGIG (reference sequence). Trimming took 1 base from V and 4 from J, leaving 7 bases between them. The CDR3 runs to 12 residues. The CDR3 bases are TGTGCCTGGAGTGACTCCCCCTATGGCTACACCTTC. Its protein product is CAWSDSPYGYTF.

Remarks on this clone: One end of the junction is discordant with germline, which a read error may explain. The chain joins TRBV12-3 or TRBV12-4 to TRBJ2-7; the match to TRBD1 covers 10 bases. The CDR3 runs to 11 residues. The DNA for the CDR3 is TGTGCCAGCAGTTTGGGGACAGGGGAAATTTTC. Protein: CASSLGTGEIF.

The J gene is TRBJ1-5, the V gene TRBV7-2; 10 nucleotides line up with TRBD1. Germline trimming cut 4 bases from V and 4 bases from J; bases unmatched to any gene: 1. CDR1 is SGHTA, CDR2 FQGNSA, per germline. CDR3 length: 14 amino acids. CDR3 protein: CASSWGQGNQPQHF. In DNA form, the CDR3 reads TGTGCCAGCAGCTGGGGACAGGGGAATCAGCCCCAGCATTTT.

The CDR3: CASSGAIRGEQFF. CDR3 DNA sequence: TGTGCCAGCAGCGGAGCGATTAGGGGTGAGCAGTTCTTC. The chain combines TRBV7-9 with TRBJ2-1, with D maybe TRBD1 (5 bases). The CDR3 is made up of 13 amino acids. Germline CDR1 SEHNR, CDR2 FQNEAQ (reference sequence). V was shortened by 5 bases and J by 9 bases, with 14 bases between the two germline ends.

The chain is built from TRBV19 and TRBJ2-2; 7 bases are shared with TRBD1. The CDR3 covers 15 residues. Per germline, CDR1 LNHDA and CDR2 SQIVND (reference sequence). After removal of 3 bases from V and 7 bases from J, the junction contained 8 bases not matched to a gene. The CDR3 DNA reads TGTGCCAGTAGTATCGAGACAGGGTCAGGCGGGGAGCTGTTTTTT. Translation gives CASSIETGSGGELFF.

The CDR3 here is CASSFGLTNTGELFF. The CDR3 DNA reads TGTGCCAGCAGTTTCGGACTGACAAACACCGGGGAGCTGTTTTTT. The chain is built from TRBV6-5 and TRBJ2-2, with a weak D call TRBD2 (5 bases). CDR1 and CDR2 from the germline V gene are MNHEY and SVGAGI. The germline V and J ends were trimmed by 4 bases and 2 bases, with 11 bases remaining between them. This CDR3 has 15 amino acids.

The chain is built from TRBV5-1 and TRBJ1-2, with D maybe TRBD1 (6 bases). V lost 3 bases to trimming and J lost 1 base, with 10 bases between them. CDR1 and CDR2 (germline): SGHRS, YFSETQ. The CDR3 loop spans 14 amino acids. For the CDR3, the DNA is TGCGCCAGCAGCTGGTCGGACAGTAACTATGGCTACACCTTC. Translating it yields CASSWSDSNYGYTF.

The V and J genes are TRBV27 and TRBJ1-1; D gene unclear. The V and J ends lost 6 bases and 8 bases respectively, with 19 bases between them. CDR3 size: 14 residues. Germline CDR1 MNHEY, CDR2 SMNVEV (reference sequence). CDR3 sequence: CASSLKPAGWEAFF. Written as DNA, the CDR3 is TGTGCCAGCAGCCTAAAGCCTGCGGGGTGGGAAGCTTTCTTT.

This chain joins TRBV24-1 and TRBJ1-1, with 9 nucleotides matching TRBD1. This CDR3 spans 13 amino acids. Germline lookup yields CDR1 KGHDR and CDR2 SFDVKD. V lost 9 bases, J lost 1 base, and 2 bases stayed unmatched. DNA of the CDR3: TGTGCCACCTCGGGACAGGGGAACACTGAAGCTTTCTTT. It yields the protein CATSGQGNTEAFF.

The rearrangement links TRBV4-2 to TRBJ1-3, with D tentatively TRBD1 (5 bases). Germline V gene sequence: CDR1 LGHNA, CDR2 YNFKEQ. V gave up 4 bases and J gave up 4 bases, with 11 bases separating them. The CDR3 loop spans 14 amino acids. The CDR3 DNA reads as TGTGCCAGCAGCCTGAAGGGGAGCGGAAACACCATATATTTT. It specifies CASSLKGSGNTIYF.

The chain employs TRBV28 and TRBJ2-7, with D perhaps TRBD1 or TRBD2 (5 bases each). Trimming removed 2 bases at V and 0 bases at J, with 11 bases between. The CDR3 has 15 residues. CDR1 and CDR2 (germline): MDHEN, SYDVKM. For the CDR3, the DNA is TGTGCCAGCAGTTTACCCGAGGGGCACTCCTACGAGCAGTACTTC. Translated: CASSLPEGHSYEQYF.

V and J are TRBV3-1 (or the pseudogene TRBV3-2) and TRBJ2-7; 10 bases are shared with TRBD1. CDR3 size: 15 residues. CDR1 and CDR2 (germline): LGHDT, YNNKEL (reference sequence). The ends lost 6 bases at V and 0 bases at J; junction bases unmatched: 5. The CDR3, as DNA: TGTGCCAGCAGACAGGACAGGGGGAGCTCCTACGAGCAGTACTTC. As protein: CASRQDRGSSYEQYF.

The chain joins TRBV10-2 to TRBJ1-1; D gene uncertain. This CDR3 has 11 residues. Trimming cost V 8 bases and J 7 bases, with 11 bases left between them. Germline CDR1 and CDR2: WSHSY and SAAADI. CDR3 region: CASAPGSEAFF. DNA of the CDR3: TGCGCCAGCGCGCCTGGGAGTGAAGCTTTCTTT.

This clone was counted between two and nine times. The chain couples TRBV30 to TRBJ2-1, with D possibly matching TRBD2 (6 bases). With 8 bases removed from V and 3 bases from J, the gap between germline ends came to 14 bases. Germline CDR1 is GTSNPN and CDR2 is SVGIG (reference sequence). CDR3 size: 13 residues. The CDR3 region has the DNA TGTGCCCGGGACTCCTTAGGCTACAATGAGCAGTTCTTC. It yields the protein CARDSLGYNEQFF.

The rearrangement uses TRBV6-5 and TRBJ2-7; D is perhaps TRBD2 (6 bases). The germline V gene encodes CDR1 MNHEY and CDR2 SVGAGI. The CDR3 extends over 12 amino acids. V lost 5 bases to trimming and J lost 5 bases, with 10 bases between them. In DNA form, the CDR3 reads TGTGCCAGCAGTACGTTAGCGGACGAGCAGTACTTC. Protein sequence: CASSTLADEQYF.

The genes are TRBV4-1 and TRBJ2-7; D may be TRBD2 (6 bases). This CDR3 has 14 residues. Germline V gives CDR1 MGHRA, CDR2 YSYEKL. Trimming removed 4 bases from V and 1 base from J, with 11 bases in between. CDR3 region: CASSRTGESYEQYF. CDR3 coding DNA: TGCGCCAGCAGCCGTACGGGGGAATCCTACGAGCAGTACTTC.

The chain couples TRBV29-1 to TRBJ2-7; a possible D gene is TRBD2 (5 bases). CDR3 size: 13 residues. The V and J ends lost 4 bases and 0 bases respectively, with 10 bases between them. Germline values: CDR1 SQVTM, CDR2 ANQGSEA. The CDR3 spells CSVVSGSSYEQYF. CDR3 nucleotide sequence: TGCAGCGTTGTAAGTGGGAGCTCCTACGAGCAGTACTTC.

This clone showed up just a few times. V is TRBV5-1 and J is TRBJ1-3; 10 nucleotides agree with TRBD1. V shed 4 bases, J shed 7 bases, and the junction held 2 bases outside the gene matches. There are 13 residues in the CDR3. In germline, CDR1 is SGHRS, CDR2 YFSETQ. The CDR3, as DNA: TGCGCCAGCAGCCAGGACAGGGGGAACACCATATATTTT. It specifies CASSQDRGNTIYF.

This clone has more than one count but fewer than ten. The rearrangement uses TRBV3-1 (or the pseudogene TRBV3-2) and TRBJ1-1; D call uncertain. Trimming shortened V by 6 bases and J by 1 base, and 15 bases separated the two germline ends. Germline V gene sequence: CDR1 LGHDT, CDR2 YNNKEL (reference sequence). This CDR3 spans 15 amino acids. In DNA form, the CDR3 reads TGTGCCAGCAGGAGCTTGGGTAACAGGAACACTGAAGCTTTCTTT. Amino acids: CASRSLGNRNTEAFF.

The rearrangement links TRBV27 to TRBJ2-7, with D maybe TRBD2 (6 bases). The V end was cut by 5 bases, the J end by 0 bases, with 11 bases between. Looked up from germline, CDR1 is MNHEY and CDR2 is SMNVEV (reference sequence). The CDR3 is 14 amino acids. CDR3 residues: CASSPTSYSYEQYF. DNA of the CDR3: TGTGCCAGCAGTCCAACTAGCTACTCCTACGAGCAGTACTTC.